This TCR beta chain was found in a study of blood T cell repertoires in COVID-19 (dated by TCRdb to between 2020 and 2021). With regard to the full study: Samples covering the acute and convalescent phases of COVID-19 were provided by collaborators in the United States, Italy and Spain. The material from the prospective study consisted of cDNA or gDNA derived from T cells, B-cell-depleted T cells, or PBMCs. The dataset comprised deeply sampled blood TCRbeta repertoires from subjects exposed to, actively infected with, or recovered from COVID-19. The repertoires were released in a freely available public database intended as a resource for research on the immune response to SARS-CoV-2. The samples were drawn from two sources: the first 160 participants of the ongoing ImmuneRACE study, and fewer than 1,500 subjects contributed by 6 global collaborators. Sample metadata almost always included a de-identified subject ID, COVID-19 status, age in years and sex. HLA class I and class II types, where available, came from metadata supplied by the sample provider rather than from assay-based typing.

Participants in the prospective study were enrolled through a virtual design, were aged roughly 18 to 100 years, and lived in 24 United States geographic areas. Cohort assignment in the prospective study relied on participant-reported clinical history from a screening survey and a study questionnaire. Recovered participants in ImmuneRACE Cohort 3 were defined by two consecutive negative NP/OP PCR tests, clearance by a healthcare professional, or resolution of symptoms. In the prospective study, whole blood, serum and a nasopharyngeal or oropharyngeal swab were collected from each participant by mobile phlebotomists. Participants in the prospective study had the option to provide additional blood draws and questionnaires over a roughly 2-month period. Prospective study blood samples were shipped either frozen or at room temperature before DNA extraction. The full study reports these points: Clinical and demographic metadata were provided uncurated, with the amount varying by source and participant.

As concerns this clone: What antigen it recognizes has not been identified. No much larger clone exists at a distance of one base, and base qualities are not known.

CDR1 is given as LGHDT and CDR2 as YNNKEL, both from the germline V gene (reference sequence). V lost 4 bases and J lost 1 base; the stretch between them is 10 bases long. The CDR3, cysteine through phenylalanine, is 15 amino acids long. Solely the CDR3 DNA is kept, with 45 bases framed from the first base. TCRbeta CDR3 regions were amplified from genomic DNA using the immunoSEQ Assay, a bias-controlled multiplex PCR. Regarding the original processing steps: Within the assay, amplification of reference gene primers was used to estimate how many nucleated cells each sample contained. To quantify the absolute abundance of each unique TCRbeta CDR3 rearrangement, sequence reads were collapsed and filtered. For each sample, productive Simpson clonality was calculated as the square root of Simpson's diversity index over productive rearrangements. Sourced from immuneACCESS, this table was stored by TCRdb with only in-frame sequences that have V and J called. A share of the clones is absent; for the studies checked, an unresolved V gene accounts for under half, and the remainder has no known explanation. From that table come the V and J calls and clone size; the DNA was used to work out D and trimming. This sample is represented by over 140,000 clones; over 60% of them were singletons. Of the sample, just under 3% falls within the top ten clones.

The TCR originated in a woman between 50 and 59 years old who had recovered from COVID-19. The chain is made from TRBV3-1 (or the pseudogene TRBV3-2) and TRBJ1-4; TRBD1 is a possible D gene, resting on 5 matching bases. The sample taken for sequencing was PBMCs or T cells enriched from blood (not recorded which). The DNA sequence is given as TGTGCCAGCAGCCGTGCCCAGGGAACTAATGAAAAACTGTTTTTT. Translated, this is CASSRAQGTNEKLFF.